The rows below give T cell receptor beta chains drawn from one sample of a study of blood T cell repertoires in COVID-19. Sequenced by immunoSEQ multiplex PCR; TCRdb stores in-frame clones only, minus some. The table lists roughly 60,000 clones, 87% of them singletons. Sequencing input: peripheral blood. All receptors come from a man aged 40-49 years with COVID-19, enrolled during active disease. The CDR3 runs from the conserved cysteine through the conserved F or W. A D gene is named only where the DNA matches it firmly. Only some rows state a clone size, as once, few, many or a class for expanded clones.

>.|TRBJ1-2|.|TRBV6-5
CASSPGGLANYGYTF
TGTGCCAGCAGCCCCGGGGGGTTGGCTAACTATGGCTACACCTTC
>.|TRBJ1-4|.|TRBV6-1
CASSELVRVSEKLFF
TGTGCCAGCAGTGAATTGGTCAGGGTTAGCGAAAAACTGTTTTTT
>.|TRBJ2-7|.|TRBV5-1
CASSFHNSYEQYF
TGCGCCAGCAGCTTTCACAATTCCTACGAGCAGTACTTC
>once|TRBJ2-3|TRBD2|TRBV4-1
CASRREGLADTDTQYF
TGCGCCAGCAGACGAGAGGGACTAGCGGACACAGATACGCAGTATTTT
>.|TRBJ2-2|.|TRBV7-2
CASSLLRANTGELFF
TGTGCCAGCAGCTTATTGCGCGCGAACACCGGGGAGCTGTTTTTT
>.|TRBJ2-7|TRBD1|TRBV4-1
CASSLALQGNEQYF
TGCGCCAGCAGCCTCGCTTTACAGGGGAACGAGCAGTACTTC
>.|TRBJ2-3|.|TRBV12-5
CASGLGEGATQYF
TGTGCTAGTGGTTTGGGAGAGGGCGCTACGCAGTATTTT
>.|TRBJ2-7|.|TRBV2
CASSRRGEQYF
TGTGCCAGCAGTCGGCGCGGCGAGCAGTACTTC
>.|TRBJ2-3|TRBD1|TRBV7-9
CASSLAGTGDRSTDTQYF
TGTGCCAGCAGCTTAGCCGGGACAGGGGACCGTAGCACAGATACGCAGTATTTT
>.|TRBJ2-1|TRBD2|TRBV28
CASSFRTSGVVSYNEQFF
TGTGCCAGCAGTTTTAGGACTAGCGGGGTAGTTTCCTACAATGAGCAGTTCTTC
>.|TRBJ1-3|TRBD1|TRBV27
CASSPRDRGNTIYF
TGTGCCAGCAGTCCCAGGGACAGGGGAAACACCATATATTTT
>.|TRBJ1-4|TRBD1|TRBV19
CASSVYGDSNEKLFF
TGTGCCAGTAGTGTTTACGGGGACAGCAATGAAAAACTGTTTTTT
>.|TRBJ2-1|TRBD2|TRBV7-6
CASSLSGTSGREQFF
TGTGCCAGCAGCTTATCCGGGACTAGCGGGAGAGAGCAGTTCTTC
>.|TRBJ2-7|.|TRBV4-1
CASSQAGGSYEQYF
TGCGCCAGCAGCCAAGCTGGGGGGTCCTACGAGCAGTACTTC
>.|TRBJ2-7|.|TRBV19
CASSIDAGRGVYEQYF
TGTGCCAGTAGTATAGATGCGGGCAGGGGGGTCTACGAGCAGTACTTC
>.|TRBJ1-6|.|TRBV19
CASSMASSYNSPLHF
TGTGCCAGTAGTATGGCCAGCTCCTATAATTCACCCCTCCACTTT
>.|TRBJ2-2|.|TRBV2
CASSALGVGELFF
TGTGCCAGCAGTGCTTTAGGGGTCGGGGAGCTGTTTTTT
>.|TRBJ2-1|TRBD2|TRBV7-9
CASSLSSGGFEQFF
TGTGCCAGCAGCTTAAGTAGCGGGGGGTTTGAGCAGTTCTTC
>.|TRBJ2-1|.|TRBV11-3
CASSLYFDIIYNEQFF
TGTGCCAGCAGTCTCTACTTCGATATTATTTACAATGAGCAGTTCTTC
>once|TRBJ2-2|TRBD2|TRBV27
CASSSSKWVAGTGELFF
TGTGCCAGCAGTTCCTCCAAATGGGTAGCGGGGACCGGGGAGCTGTTTTTT
>.|TRBJ1-3|.|TRBV19
CASGAPDGNTIYF
TGTGCCAGTGGGGCACCCGACGGAAACACCATATATTTT
>.|TRBJ1-2|.|TRBV5-1
CASSLEGQGSSGYTF
TGCGCCAGCAGCTTGGAAGGTCAGGGAAGCAGTGGCTACACCTTC
>.|TRBJ2-1|.|TRBV21-1
CASSLAGNEQFF
TGTGCCAGCAGCCTAGCGGGCAATGAGCAGTTCTTC
>.|TRBJ2-4|TRBD2|TRBV24-1
CATSDPWTSGFDTAKNIQYF
TGTGCCACCAGTGACCCTTGGACTAGCGGGTTCGATACGGCCAAAAACATTCAGTACTTC
>.|TRBJ2-7|.|TRBV6-1
CASSEVDYPLGEQYF
TGTGCCAGCAGTGAAGTGGACTACCCTCTGGGCGAGCAGTACTTC
>.|TRBJ2-7|.|TRBV24-1
CATSDQRGVEQYF
TGTGCCACCAGTGACCAGCGCGGCGTCGAGCAGTACTTC
>few|TRBJ2-2|.|TRBV7-8
CASSPGGGNTGELFF
TGTGCCAGCAGCCCCGGCGGGGGCAACACCGGGGAGCTGTTTTTT
>.|TRBJ2-3|TRBD1|TRBV7-9
CASSADRGSTDTQYF
TGTGCCAGCAGCGCGGACAGGGGAAGCACAGATACGCAGTATTTT
>.|TRBJ1-2|TRBD1|TRBV20-1
CSAGDRDGYTF
TGCAGTGCTGGGGACAGGGATGGCTACACCTTC
>.|TRBJ2-7|.|TRBV7-2
CASSLGLPFDEQYF
TGTGCCAGCAGCTTGGGACTGCCATTCGACGAGCAGTACTTC
>once|TRBJ2-1|TRBD2|TRBV7-8
CASRGGLAGASAPQFF
TGTGCCAGCCGGGGGGGGCTAGCGGGAGCCTCGGCCCCCCAGTTCTTC
>few|TRBJ2-1|TRBD2|TRBV7-9
CASSPGTSGAWEQFF
TGTGCCAGCAGCCCAGGGACTAGCGGGGCGTGGGAGCAGTTCTTC
>once|TRBJ2-1|TRBD1|TRBV28
CASLGQGELNEQFF
TGTGCCAGTCTAGGACAGGGGGAGTTAAATGAGCAGTTCTTC
>.|TRBJ1-2|.|TRBV29-1
CSVNKGVYGYTF
TGCAGCGTCAACAAAGGGGTCTATGGCTACACCTTC
>.|TRBJ1-1|TRBD1|TRBV9
CASSPGTANTEAFF
TGTGCCAGCAGCCCAGGGACAGCGAACACTGAAGCTTTCTTT
>.|TRBJ1-5|TRBD1|TRBV7-9
CASSLAGQGGNQPQHF
TGTGCCAGCAGCTTAGCGGGACAGGGAGGCAATCAGCCCCAGCATTTT
>.|TRBJ1-1|.|TRBV7-9
CASSLQMNTEAFF
TGTGCCAGCAGCTTACAGATGAACACTGAAGCTTTCTTT
>.|TRBJ1-2|.|TRBV6-4
CASRGAANYGYTF
TGTGCCAGCAGGGGAGCAGCTAACTATGGCTACACCTTC